This T cell receptor beta chain comes out of a study of blood T cell repertoires in COVID-19. On the study more broadly: Samples taken during acute and convalescent COVID-19 were collected in the United States, Italy and Spain. Sources were T cells, B-cell-depleted T cells, or PBMCs; the material itself was cDNA or gDNA.

Authors' analysis steps: Amplification with reference gene primers provided the estimates of nucleated cell counts. Produced via immunoSEQ multiplex PCR; TCRdb's table is partial and in-frame only. That table gives V, J and clone size, and the DNA gave D and trimming. The sample holds around 55,000 clones, 85% seen once. The V gene lost 4 bases and the J gene lost 0 bases, with 19 bases spanning the gap. CDR1 is MDHEN and CDR2 is SYDVKM in the germline V gene. CDR3 length: 19 amino acids. The J gene is TRBJ2-6, the V gene TRBV28; D gene unclear. Sample: peripheral blood. The TCR originated in a human donor in a cohort sampled during active COVID-19. The DNA for the CDR3 is TGTGCCAGCAGTTCCGTTCTTTTAACCCAACTCTCTGGGGCCAACGTCCTGACTTTC. Protein product: CASSSVLLTQLSGANVLTF.